Below, 2 T cell receptor beta chains from the same sample are listed, as sequenced in a study of cytomegalovirus exposure and HLA in healthy donors. The PCR had 60 Vbeta and 13 Jbeta primers. The data were produced by immunoSEQ multiplex PCR, yet TCRdb's version contains in-frame clones alone and is incomplete. The table lists over 100,000 clones, 73% of them singletons, with under 10% in the top ten. The sample consisted of PBMCs. These receptors originate from a middle-aged man in good health and CMV-seronegative.

This chain uses TRBV10-3 with TRBJ2-3, with D possibly being TRBD1 (5 bases). The V end lost 6 bases, the J end lost 6 bases, and 16 bases lay between the germline ends. The CDR3 sequence is 14 residues long. The germline CDR1 and CDR2 sequences are ENHRY and SYGVKD. CDR3 coding DNA: TGTGCCATCAGGGACACAGCCGGTTGGGATACGCAGTATTTT. Protein product: CAIRDTAGWDTQYF.

V is TRBV4-3 and J is TRBJ2-6, with D possibly being TRBD1 (6 bases). Germline CDR1 reads LGHNA; CDR2 reads YSLEER. This CDR3 has 18 amino acids. Trimming removed 1 base from V and 0 bases from J, with 13 bases in between. This chain's CDR3 is CASSQVQGSSSGANVLTF. For the CDR3, the DNA is TGCGCCAGCAGCCAAGTGCAGGGGTCCTCCTCTGGGGCCAACGTCCTGACTTTC.